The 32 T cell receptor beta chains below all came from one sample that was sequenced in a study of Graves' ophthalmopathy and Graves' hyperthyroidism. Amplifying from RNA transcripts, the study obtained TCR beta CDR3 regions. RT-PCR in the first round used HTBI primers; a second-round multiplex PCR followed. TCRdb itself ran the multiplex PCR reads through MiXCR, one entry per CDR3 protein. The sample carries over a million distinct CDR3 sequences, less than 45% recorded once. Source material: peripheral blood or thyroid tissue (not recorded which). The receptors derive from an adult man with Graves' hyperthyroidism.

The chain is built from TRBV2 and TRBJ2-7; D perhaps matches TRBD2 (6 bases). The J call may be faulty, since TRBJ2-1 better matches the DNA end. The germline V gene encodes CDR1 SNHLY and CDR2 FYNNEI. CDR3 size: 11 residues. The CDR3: CASSLGGRQFF. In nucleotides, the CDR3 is TGTGCCAGCAGCCTTGGGGGGAGGCAGTTCTTC.

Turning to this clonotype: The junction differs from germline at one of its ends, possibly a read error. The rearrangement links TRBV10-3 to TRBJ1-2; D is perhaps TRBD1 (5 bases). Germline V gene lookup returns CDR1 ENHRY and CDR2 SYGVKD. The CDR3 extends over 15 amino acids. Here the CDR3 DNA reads TGTGCCATCAGTGAAAACCCAGGGAGGAACTATGGCCACACCTTC. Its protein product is CAISENPGRNYGHTF.

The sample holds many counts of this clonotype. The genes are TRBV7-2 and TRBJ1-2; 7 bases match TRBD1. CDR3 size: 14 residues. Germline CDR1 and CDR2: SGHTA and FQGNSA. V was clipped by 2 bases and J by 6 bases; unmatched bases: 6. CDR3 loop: CASSLQGGGDGYTF. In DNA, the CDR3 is TGTGCCAGCAGCTTACAAGGGGGCGGGGATGGCTACACCTTC.

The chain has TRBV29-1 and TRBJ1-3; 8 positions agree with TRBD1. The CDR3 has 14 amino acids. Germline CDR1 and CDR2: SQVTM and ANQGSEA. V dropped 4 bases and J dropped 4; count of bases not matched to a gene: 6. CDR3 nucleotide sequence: TGCAGCGTTGTGGCAGGGGGCAGAGGAAACACCATATATTTT. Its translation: CSVVAGGRGNTIYF. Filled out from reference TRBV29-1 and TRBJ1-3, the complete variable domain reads SAVISQKPSRDICQRGTSLTIQCQVDSQVTMMFWYRQQPGQSLTLIATANQGSEATYESGFVIDKFPISRPNLTFSTLTVSNMSPEDSSIYLCSVVAGGRGNTIYFGEGSWLTVV.

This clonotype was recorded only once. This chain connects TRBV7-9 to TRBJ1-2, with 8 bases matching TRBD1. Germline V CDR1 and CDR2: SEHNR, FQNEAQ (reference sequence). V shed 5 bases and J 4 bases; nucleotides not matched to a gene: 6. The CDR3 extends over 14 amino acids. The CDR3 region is CASSTTGTGYGYTF. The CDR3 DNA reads TGTGCCAGCAGCACTACCGGGACAGGCTATGGCTACACCTTC.

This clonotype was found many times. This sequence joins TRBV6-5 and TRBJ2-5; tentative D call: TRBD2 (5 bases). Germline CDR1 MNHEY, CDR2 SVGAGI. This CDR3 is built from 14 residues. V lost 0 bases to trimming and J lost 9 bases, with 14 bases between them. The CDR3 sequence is CASSYSQRDGPQYF. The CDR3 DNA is TGTGCCAGCAGTTACTCCCAACGGGATGGGCCCCAGTACTTC.

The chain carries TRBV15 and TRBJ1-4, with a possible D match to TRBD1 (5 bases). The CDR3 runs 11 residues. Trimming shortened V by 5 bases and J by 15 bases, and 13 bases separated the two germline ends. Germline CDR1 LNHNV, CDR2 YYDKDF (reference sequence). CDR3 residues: CATSRVDKVFF. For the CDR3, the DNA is TGTGCCACCAGCCGAGTGGACAAGGTGTTTTTT.

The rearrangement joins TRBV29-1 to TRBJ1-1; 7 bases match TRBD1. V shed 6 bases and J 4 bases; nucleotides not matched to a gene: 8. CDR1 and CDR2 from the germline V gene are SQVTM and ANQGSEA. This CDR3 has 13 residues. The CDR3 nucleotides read TGCAGCGTGGGTTGGACAGGAGGCACTGAAGCTTTCTTT. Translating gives CSVGWTGGTEAFF. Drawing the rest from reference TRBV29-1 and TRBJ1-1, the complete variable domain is SAVISQKPSRDICQRGTSLTIQCQVDSQVTMMFWYRQQPGQSLTLIATANQGSEATYESGFVIDKFPISRPNLTFSTLTVSNMSPEDSSIYLCSVGWTGGTEAFFGQGTRLTVV.

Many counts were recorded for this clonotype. The CDR3 nucleotides are TGCAGCGACCGGGACAGGTTAGAGACCCAGTACTTC. Translating it yields CSDRDRLETQYF. The chain carries TRBV29-1 and TRBJ2-5, with 8 bases aligning to TRBD1. Germline V lookup: CDR1 SQVTM, CDR2 ANQGSEA. The ends lost 7 bases at V and 4 bases at J; junction bases unmatched: 5. CDR3 length: 12 amino acids.

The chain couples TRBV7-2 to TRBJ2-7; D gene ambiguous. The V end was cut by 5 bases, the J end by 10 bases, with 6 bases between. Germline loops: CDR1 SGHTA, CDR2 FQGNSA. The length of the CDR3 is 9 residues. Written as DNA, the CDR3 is TGTGCCAGCAGCCGCGGACAGTACTTC. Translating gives CASSRGQYF.

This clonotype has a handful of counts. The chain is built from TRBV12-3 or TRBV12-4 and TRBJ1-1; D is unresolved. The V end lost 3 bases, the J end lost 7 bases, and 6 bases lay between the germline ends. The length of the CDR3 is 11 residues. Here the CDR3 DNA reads TGTGCCAGCAGTTTTCTCGGTGAAGCTTTCTTT. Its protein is CASSFLGEAFF.

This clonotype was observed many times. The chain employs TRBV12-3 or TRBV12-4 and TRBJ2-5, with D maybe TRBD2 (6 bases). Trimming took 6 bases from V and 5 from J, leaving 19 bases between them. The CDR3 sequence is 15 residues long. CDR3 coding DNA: TGTGCCAGCAGCTCCGGAACTAGCCGCCGCGAGACCCAGTACTTC. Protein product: CASSSGTSRRETQYF.

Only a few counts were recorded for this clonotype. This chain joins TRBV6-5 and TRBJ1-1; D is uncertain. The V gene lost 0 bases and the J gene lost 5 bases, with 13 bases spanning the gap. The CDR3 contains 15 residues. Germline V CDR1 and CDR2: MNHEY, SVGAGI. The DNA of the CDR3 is TGTGCCAGCAGTTACTCCTACGCAGATGGGACTGAAGCTTTCTTT. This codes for CASSYSYADGTEAFF.

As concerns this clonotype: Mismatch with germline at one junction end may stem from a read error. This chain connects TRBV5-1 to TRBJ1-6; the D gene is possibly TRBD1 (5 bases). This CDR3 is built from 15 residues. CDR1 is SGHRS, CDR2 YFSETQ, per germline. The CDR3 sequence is CASSEQGGEYSPLHF. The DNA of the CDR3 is TGTGCCAGCAGCGAGCAGGGCGGAGAGTATTCACCCCTCCACTTT.

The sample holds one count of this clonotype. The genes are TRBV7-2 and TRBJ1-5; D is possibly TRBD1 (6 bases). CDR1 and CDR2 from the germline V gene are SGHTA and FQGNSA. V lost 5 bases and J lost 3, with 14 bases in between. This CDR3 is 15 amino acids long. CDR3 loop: CASSPVPGVNQPQHF. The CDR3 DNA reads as TGTGCCAGCAGCCCAGTCCCAGGGGTCAATCAGCCCCAGCATTTT.

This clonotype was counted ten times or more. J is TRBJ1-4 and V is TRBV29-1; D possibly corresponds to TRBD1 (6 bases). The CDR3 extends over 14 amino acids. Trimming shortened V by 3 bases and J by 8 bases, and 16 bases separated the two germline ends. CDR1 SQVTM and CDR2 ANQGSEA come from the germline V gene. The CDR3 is CSVDVGASGEKLFF. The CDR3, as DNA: TGCAGCGTTGATGTGGGGGCTTCCGGAGAAAAACTGTTTTTT.

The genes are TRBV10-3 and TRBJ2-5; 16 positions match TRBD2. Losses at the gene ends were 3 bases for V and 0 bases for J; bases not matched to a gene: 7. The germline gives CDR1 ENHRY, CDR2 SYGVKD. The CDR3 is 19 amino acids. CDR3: CAISEPGLAGGMYQETQYF. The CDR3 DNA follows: TGTGCCATCAGTGAACCGGGACTAGCGGGGGGGATGTACCAAGAGACCCAGTACTTC.

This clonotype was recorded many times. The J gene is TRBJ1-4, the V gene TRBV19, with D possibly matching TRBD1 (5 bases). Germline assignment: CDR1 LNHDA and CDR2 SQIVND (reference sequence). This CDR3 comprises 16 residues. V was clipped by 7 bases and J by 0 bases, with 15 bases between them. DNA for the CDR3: TGTGCCAGTATGGGTCGGACACCTTCAACTAATGAAAAACTGTTTTTT. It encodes CASMGRTPSTNEKLFF.

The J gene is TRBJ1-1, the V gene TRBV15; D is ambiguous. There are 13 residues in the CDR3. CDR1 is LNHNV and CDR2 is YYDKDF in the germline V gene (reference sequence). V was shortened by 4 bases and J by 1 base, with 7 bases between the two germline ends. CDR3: CATSNSWNTEAFF. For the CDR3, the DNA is TGTGCCACCAGCAACTCATGGAACACTGAAGCTTTCTTT.

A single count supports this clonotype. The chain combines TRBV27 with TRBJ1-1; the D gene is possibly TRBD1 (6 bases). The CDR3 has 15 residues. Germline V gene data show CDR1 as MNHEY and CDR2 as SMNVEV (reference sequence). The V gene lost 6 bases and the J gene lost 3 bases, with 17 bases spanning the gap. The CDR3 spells CASREYRDPDTEAFF. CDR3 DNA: TGTGCCAGCAGGGAGTACAGGGATCCCGACACTGAAGCTTTCTTT.

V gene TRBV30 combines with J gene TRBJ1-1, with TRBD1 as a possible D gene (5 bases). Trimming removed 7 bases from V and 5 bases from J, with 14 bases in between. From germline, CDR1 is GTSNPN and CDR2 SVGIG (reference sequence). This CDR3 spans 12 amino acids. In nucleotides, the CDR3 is TGTGCCTCGGAGCGGCAGGGTACTGAAGCTTTCTTT. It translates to CASERQGTEAFF.

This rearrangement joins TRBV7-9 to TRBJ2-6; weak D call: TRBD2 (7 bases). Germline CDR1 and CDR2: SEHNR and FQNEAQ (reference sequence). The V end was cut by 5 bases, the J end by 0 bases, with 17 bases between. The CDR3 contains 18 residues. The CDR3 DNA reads TGTGCCAGCAGCGACGCGGGGAGGGGGAACTCTGGGGCCAACGTCCTGACTTTC. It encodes CASSDAGRGNSGANVLTF.

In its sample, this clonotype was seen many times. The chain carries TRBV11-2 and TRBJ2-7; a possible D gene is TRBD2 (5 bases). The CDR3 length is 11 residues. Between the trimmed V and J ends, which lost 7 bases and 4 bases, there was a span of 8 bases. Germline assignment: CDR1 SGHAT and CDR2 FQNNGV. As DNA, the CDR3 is TGTGCCAGCACCGGGATATACGAGCAGTACTTC. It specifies CASTGIYEQYF. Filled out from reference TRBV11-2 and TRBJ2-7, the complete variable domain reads EAGVAQSPRYKIIEKRQSVAFWCNPISGHATLYWYQQILGQGPKLLIQFQNNGVVDDSQLPKDRFSAERLKGVDSTLKIQPAKLEDSAVYLCASTGIYEQYFGPGTRLTVT.

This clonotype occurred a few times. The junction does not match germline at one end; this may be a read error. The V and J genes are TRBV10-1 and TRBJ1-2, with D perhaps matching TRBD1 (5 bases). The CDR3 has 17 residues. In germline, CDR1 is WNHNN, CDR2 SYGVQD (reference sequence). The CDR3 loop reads CASSQARGPIQGPGYTF. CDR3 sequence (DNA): TGTGCCAGCAGCCAAGCTAGAGGACCGATTCAGGGCCCTGGCTACACCTTC.

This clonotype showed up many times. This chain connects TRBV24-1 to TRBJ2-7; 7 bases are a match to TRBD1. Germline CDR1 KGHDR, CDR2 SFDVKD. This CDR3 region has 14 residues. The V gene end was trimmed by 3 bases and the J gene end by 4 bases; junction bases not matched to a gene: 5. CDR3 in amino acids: CATSDTSTGYEQYF. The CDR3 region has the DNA TGTGCCACCAGTGATACCTCGACAGGGTACGAGCAGTACTTC.

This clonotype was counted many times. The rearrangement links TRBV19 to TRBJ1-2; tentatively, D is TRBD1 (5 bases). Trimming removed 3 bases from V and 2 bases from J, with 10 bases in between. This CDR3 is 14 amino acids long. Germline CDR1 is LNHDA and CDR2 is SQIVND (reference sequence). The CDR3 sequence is CASSIQGQNYGYTF. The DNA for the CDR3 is TGTGCCAGTAGTATCCAGGGCCAGAACTATGGCTACACCTTC.

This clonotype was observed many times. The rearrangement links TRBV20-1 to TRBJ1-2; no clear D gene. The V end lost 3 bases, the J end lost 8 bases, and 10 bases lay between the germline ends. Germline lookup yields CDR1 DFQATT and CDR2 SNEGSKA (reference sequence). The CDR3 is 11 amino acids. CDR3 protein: CSASPSSGYTF. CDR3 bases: TGCAGTGCTAGTCCTTCGTCAGGCTACACCTTC.

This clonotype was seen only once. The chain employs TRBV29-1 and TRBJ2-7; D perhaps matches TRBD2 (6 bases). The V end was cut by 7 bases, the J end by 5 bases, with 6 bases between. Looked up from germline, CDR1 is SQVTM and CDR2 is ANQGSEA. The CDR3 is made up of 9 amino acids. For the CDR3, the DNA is TGCAGCGGGGGGGACGAGCAGTACTTC. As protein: CSGGDEQYF.

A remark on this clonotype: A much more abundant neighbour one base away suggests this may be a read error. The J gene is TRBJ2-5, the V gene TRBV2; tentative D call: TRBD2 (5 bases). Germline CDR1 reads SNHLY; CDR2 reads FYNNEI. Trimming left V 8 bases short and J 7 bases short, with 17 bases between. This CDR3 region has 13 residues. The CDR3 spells CASEAEGSGTQYF. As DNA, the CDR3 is TGTGCCAGCGAGGCAGAGGGCTCAGGGACCCAGTACTTC.

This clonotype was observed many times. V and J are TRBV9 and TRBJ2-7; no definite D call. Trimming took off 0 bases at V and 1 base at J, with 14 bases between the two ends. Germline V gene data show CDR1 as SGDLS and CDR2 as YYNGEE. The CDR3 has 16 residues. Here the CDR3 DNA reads TGTGCCAGCAGCGTAGGGTCCAGGTCCTCTTCCTACGAGCAGTACTTC. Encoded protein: CASSVGSRSSSYEQYF.

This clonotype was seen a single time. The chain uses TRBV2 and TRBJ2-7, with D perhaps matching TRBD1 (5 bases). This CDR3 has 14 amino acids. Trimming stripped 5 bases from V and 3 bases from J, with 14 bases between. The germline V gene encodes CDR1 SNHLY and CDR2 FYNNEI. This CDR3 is CASSPDWGRYEQYF. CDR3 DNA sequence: TGTGCCAGCAGTCCTGACTGGGGCCGCTACGAGCAGTACTTC.

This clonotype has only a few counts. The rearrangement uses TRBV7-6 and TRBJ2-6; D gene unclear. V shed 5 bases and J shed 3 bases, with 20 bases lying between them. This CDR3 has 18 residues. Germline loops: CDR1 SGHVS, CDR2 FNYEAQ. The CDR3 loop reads CASSPRAETLSGANVLTF. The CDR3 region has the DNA TGTGCCAGCAGCCCTAGGGCGGAGACCTTGAGTGGGGCCAACGTCCTGACTTTC.